These 5 T cell receptor beta chains share one sample of origin, sequenced in a study of blood T cell repertoires in COVID-19. The repertoire was sequenced with immunoSEQ multiplex PCR; TCRdb's copy has only in-frame clones and lacks some. The sample shows about 58,000 clones, over 75% of them seen only once. Sequencing used peripheral blood. The receptor set was obtained from a woman aged 55-69 years with active COVID-19.

The V gene is TRBV2, the J gene TRBJ2-5, with TRBD2 identical over 15 bases. Trimming at V came to 8 bases and at J to 2 bases, leaving 12 bases not matched to a gene. CDR3 length: 18 residues. Germline V CDR1 and CDR2: SNHLY, FYNNEI. The CDR3 loop is CASYPGLAGGIGQETQYF. The CDR3 region has the DNA TGTGCCAGCTACCCGGGACTAGCGGGGGGCATCGGACAAGAGACCCAGTACTTC.

This clone has more than one count but fewer than ten. The chain recombines TRBV4-2 with TRBJ2-7; D gene uncertain. The CDR3 consists of 14 residues. Germline CDR1 is LGHNA and CDR2 is YNFKEQ. Trimming pared 1 base from V and 6 bases from J, leaving 13 bases between. For the CDR3, the DNA is TGTGCCAGCAGCCAAGCGGTAGACTTCGGCGAGCAGTACTTC. Translation gives CASSQAVDFGEQYF.

This chain links TRBV12-5 with TRBJ2-7; possibly TRBD2 for D (7 bases). V was pared by 5 bases and J by 3 bases, with 17 bases between. This CDR3 is 15 amino acids long. Germline V gene sequence: CDR1 LGHNT, CDR2 FRNRAP. Here the CDR3 DNA reads TGTGCTAGTGGTCCCCGGGGCGGGGGCTTCTACGAGCAGTACTTC. Its translation: CASGPRGGGFYEQYF.

The chain couples TRBV29-1 to TRBJ2-5, with TRBD2 identical over 12 bases. CDR3 length: 17 amino acids. Germline V gives CDR1 SQVTM, CDR2 ANQGSEA. V lost 6 bases to trimming and J lost 0 bases; unmatched junction nucleotides: 11. Written as DNA, the CDR3 is TGCAGCGTACGGCTAGCGGGGGGGCTGGGGCACCAAGAGACCCAGTACTTC. It specifies CSVRLAGGLGHQETQYF.

The chain is built from TRBV15 and TRBJ1-2; D remains unclear. The CDR3 loop spans 13 amino acids. Per the germline V gene, CDR1 is LNHNV and CDR2 is YYDKDF (reference sequence). V was clipped by 0 bases and J by 4 bases, with 6 bases between them. DNA of the CDR3: TGTGCCACCAGCAGAGATGCAGGCTATGGCTACACCTTC. Translated, it gives CATSRDAGYGYTF.